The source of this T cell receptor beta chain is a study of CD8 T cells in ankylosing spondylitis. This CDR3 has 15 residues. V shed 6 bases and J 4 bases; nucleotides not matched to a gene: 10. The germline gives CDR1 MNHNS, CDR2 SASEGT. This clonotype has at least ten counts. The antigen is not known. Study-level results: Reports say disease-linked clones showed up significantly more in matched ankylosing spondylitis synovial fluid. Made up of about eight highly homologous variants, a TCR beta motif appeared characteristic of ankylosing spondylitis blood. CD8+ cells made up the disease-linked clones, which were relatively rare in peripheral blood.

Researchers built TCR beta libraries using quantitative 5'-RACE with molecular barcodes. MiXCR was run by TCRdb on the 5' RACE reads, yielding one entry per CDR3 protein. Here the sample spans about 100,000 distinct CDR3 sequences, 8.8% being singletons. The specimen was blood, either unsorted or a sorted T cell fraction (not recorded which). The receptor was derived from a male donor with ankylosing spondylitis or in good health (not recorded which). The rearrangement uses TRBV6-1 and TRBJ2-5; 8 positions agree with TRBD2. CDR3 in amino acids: CASSPNGGARETQYF. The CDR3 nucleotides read TGTGCCAGCAGCCCCAACGGGGGGGCTCGAGAGACCCAGTACTTC.